This TCR beta chain was identified during a study of T cell responses to AZD1222 COVID-19 vaccine. V gave up 6 bases and J gave up 1 base, with 4 bases separating them. Germline CDR1 reads SNHLY; CDR2 reads FYNNEI. The CDR3 spans 11 residues. For this clone: Antigen specificity is unknown.

Profiled with immunoSEQ multiplex PCR; TCRdb holds only in-frame clones, not every one. The table shows 70,000 to 95,000 clones, with 85% to 90% occurring only once. The study pooled second doses at about 4 or about 12 weeks. The study's findings and limits: Reports say nearly half of spike-specific TCRs go after unmutated variant regions.

The chain recombines TRBV2 with TRBJ2-7, with D unclear. The TCR comes from an adult who received the AZD1222 COVID-19 vaccine. The sample in question was peripheral blood, obtained 28 days after the second AZD1222 dose. CDR3 in DNA: TGTGCCAGCAGGGTATCCTACGAGCAGTACTTC. The encoded protein is CASRVSYEQYF. The variable domain in full, with the rest retrieved from reference TRBV2 and TRBJ2-7, is EPEVTQTPSHQVTQMGQEVILRCVPISNHLYFYWYRQILGQKVEFLVSFYNNEISEKSEIFDDQFSVERPDGSNFTLKIRSTKLEDSAMYFCASRVSYEQYFGPGTRLTVT.